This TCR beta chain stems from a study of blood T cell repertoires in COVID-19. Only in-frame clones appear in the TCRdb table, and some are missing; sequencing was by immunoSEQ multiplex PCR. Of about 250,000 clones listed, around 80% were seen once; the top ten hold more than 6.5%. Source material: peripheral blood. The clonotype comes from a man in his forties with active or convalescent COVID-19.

DNA for the CDR3: TGTGCCAGCAGCAGAGAGCGGGCGACGGGAGATACGCAGTATTTT. Translating gives CASSRERATGDTQYF. This chain uses TRBV4-2 with TRBJ2-3, with D possibly TRBD2 on 6 matching bases. The germline V and J ends were trimmed by 5 bases and 5 bases, with 17 bases remaining between them. This CDR3 is built from 15 residues. Germline V gene lookup returns CDR1 LGHNA and CDR2 YNFKEQ.